The subject of this entry is one TCR beta chain. Its specificity is not known. This specimen belongs to a study of shared clonotypes between healthy human individuals. Looking at the study overall: Ranging from 18 to 49 in age, donors were a couple of women and a few men. Study-wide results and limits: Only blood underwent sampling, and tissue repertoires likely differ.

Each donor was a Caucasian adult residing in Nashville, Tennessee. This table comes from immunoSEQ multiplex PCR, and its TCRdb copy is limited to in-frame clones, with some not included. The table has about 480,000 clones, nearly 80% seen once. This TCR came from a woman in her 40s in good health. Some clones in this sample may be carry-over from other donors' samples. The sequenced sample was PBMCs.

The CDR3, as DNA: TGTGCCAGTAGTATTCAGCGGGGGACCTACGAGCAGTACTTC. Protein: CASSIQRGTYEQYF. The chain couples TRBV19 to TRBJ2-7; 8 nucleotides line up with TRBD2. Unmatched junction bases numbered 3, after V lost 3 bases and J lost 2 bases. Per the germline V gene, CDR1 is LNHDA and CDR2 is SQIVND (reference sequence). The CDR3 covers 14 residues.